Listed below are T cell receptor beta chains from one sample, sequenced in a study of cytomegalovirus exposure and HLA in healthy donors. Sequenced by immunoSEQ multiplex PCR; TCRdb stores in-frame clones only, minus some. The top ten clones hold 3% to 4% of a sample with some 110,000 clones, 86% of them seen once. The sequencing sample was made of PBMCs. These TCRs come from a woman younger than 35 in good health and CMV-seropositive. The CDR3 runs from the conserved cysteine through the conserved F or W. The D gene is left open where the match is weak. Size values are once, few and many counts, or a class for expanded clones, and some rows have none.

j_gene,abundance,v_gene,d_gene,CDR3nt,CDR3aa
TRBJ1-2,NA,TRBV6-6,TRBD1,TGTGCCAGCAGTTACACCACAGGGGGCGGGCGTGGCTACACCTTC,CASSYTTGGGRGYTF
TRBJ2-2,NA,TRBV4-1,NA,TGCGCCAGCAGCCAAGACGTGCGGGACAGGCTGTTTTTT,CASSQDVRDRLFF
TRBJ1-1,NA,TRBV5-4,NA,TGTGCCAGCAGCATTACACCTAACACTGAAGCTTTCTTT,CASSITPNTEAFF
TRBJ2-3,NA,TRBV5-1,TRBD2,TGCGCCAGCAGCTTGCGCCGGACTAGTGGTAGCACAGATACGCAGTATTTT,CASSLRRTSGSTDTQYF
TRBJ2-6,NA,TRBV19,NA,TGTGCCAGTAGTTTCCAACCAGGGAAGCTAAGCTCTGGGGCCAACGTCCTGACTTTC,CASSFQPGKLSSGANVLTF
TRBJ1-1,NA,TRBV6-1,TRBD1,TGTGCCAGCAGTGCGCAGGGGGCGGCTTTCTTT,CASSAQGAAFF
TRBJ1-2,NA,TRBV7-8,NA,TGTGCCAGCAGCCCGACCATGGACAGCCTCTATGGCTACACCTTC,CASSPTMDSLYGYTF
TRBJ2-5,once,TRBV28,TRBD1,TGTGCCAGCAGTTTTCAGGGGACAGGGCAAGGTCAGGAGAACTTC,CASSFQGTGQGQENF
TRBJ2-7,NA,TRBV28,NA,TGTGCCAGCAGTCAGACAGGCGTAACCTACGAGCAGTACTTC,CASSQTGVTYEQYF
TRBJ2-1,once,TRBV10-1,NA,TGCGCCAGCAGTGGGCCTCCACGGGGGAAGGGCTACAATGAGCAGTTCTTC,CASSGPPRGKGYNEQFF
TRBJ2-7,few,TRBV9,NA,TGTGCCAGCAGCGTACGTCCGGGCTACGAGCAGTACTTC,CASSVRPGYEQYF
TRBJ1-2,NA,TRBV19,TRBD1,TGTGCCAGTAACCACAGGGGGCGAGATGGCTACACCTTC,CASNHRGRDGYTF
TRBJ1-3,NA,TRBV2,TRBD1,TGTGCCAGCAGTCCCGAGGGGGCTTCGGGAAACACCATATATTTT,CASSPEGASGNTIYF
TRBJ2-1,NA,TRBV14,TRBD2,TGTGCCAGCAGCCCAAGAGGGACTAGCGGGAGCAATGAGCAGTTCTTC,CASSPRGTSGSNEQFF
TRBJ2-3,NA,TRBV10-1,NA,TGCGCCAGCAGTACTAGCACAGATACGCAGTATTTT,CASSTSTDTQYF
TRBJ2-7,NA,TRBV29-1,NA,TGCAGCGCCCGACAGCCACCCCCGGGCCACGAGCAGTACTTC,CSARQPPPGHEQYF
TRBJ2-2,once,TRBV18,TRBD1,TGTGCCAGCTCACAGGACAGGGAGAACACCGGGGAGCTGTTTTTT,CASSQDRENTGELFF
TRBJ1-4,once,TRBV18,NA,TGTGCCAGCTCACCTCGGGGGAATAATGAAAAACTGTTTTTT,CASSPRGNNEKLFF
TRBJ2-7,NA,TRBV11-3,TRBD2,TGTGCCAGCAGCTTAAGCCTAGCGGGAGGGCCCTGGGAGCAGTACTTC,CASSLSLAGGPWEQYF
TRBJ2-5,NA,TRBV14,NA,TGTGCCAGCAGCCTCTGGGGGACATACCAAGAGACCCAGTACTTC,CASSLWGTYQETQYF